What follows are 29 T cell receptor beta chains derived from one specimen sequenced in a study of T cell responses to AZD1222 COVID-19 vaccine. This table comes from immunoSEQ multiplex PCR, and its TCRdb copy is limited to in-frame clones, with some not included. The sample comprises roughly 150,000 clones, more than 75% of which are singletons, and about 1.9% rests with the top ten. Sequenced material: peripheral blood, taken 28 days after the second AZD1222 dose. The receptors come from an adult who received the AZD1222 COVID-19 vaccine.

The chain carries TRBV4-1 and TRBJ2-1, with TRBD2 as a possible D gene (6 bases). The CDR3 is 16 amino acids. Trimming took 0 bases from V and 0 from J, leaving 9 bases between them. Germline V gives CDR1 MGHRA, CDR2 YSYEKL. CDR3 amino acids: CASSQEYGSSYNEQFF. The CDR3 region has the DNA TGCGCCAGCAGCCAAGAATACGGGAGCTCCTACAATGAGCAGTTCTTC.

V and J are TRBV19 and TRBJ2-1; 7 bases agree with TRBD1. The trim removed 4 bases at V and 4 bases at J, leaving 13 bases unmatched. This CDR3 contains 17 residues. CDR1 and CDR2 (germline): LNHDA, SQIVND (reference sequence). The CDR3 DNA reads as TGTGCCAGTAGTAAAACGACAGGGAACCAGAGATACAATGAGCAGTTCTTC. Translated: CASSKTTGNQRYNEQFF. The variable domain in full, with the rest retrieved from reference TRBV19 and TRBJ2-1, is DGGITQSPKYLFRKEGQNVTLSCEQNLNHDAMYWYRQDPGQGLRLIYYSQIVNDFQKGDIAEGYSVSREKKESFPLTVTSAQKNPTAFYLCASSKTTGNQRYNEQFFGPGTRLTVL.

This chain connects TRBV10-3 to TRBJ1-5; D remains unclear. Germline values: CDR1 ENHRY, CDR2 SYGVKD. Between the trimmed V and J ends, which lost 4 bases and 5 bases, there was a span of 9 bases. The CDR3 spans 13 residues. CDR3 residues: CAISGNTDQPQHF. For the CDR3, the DNA is TGTGCCATCAGTGGAAATACCGATCAGCCCCAGCATTTT.

The V call is TRBV6-6, the J call TRBJ2-7; D call uncertain. The V gene lost 0 bases and the J gene lost 3 bases, with 12 bases spanning the gap. Germline V gives CDR1 MNHNY, CDR2 SVGAGI (reference sequence). There are 15 residues in the CDR3. CDR3 in amino acids: CASSYSTNPGYEQYF. Here the CDR3 DNA reads TGTGCCAGCAGTTACTCGACAAACCCAGGCTACGAGCAGTACTTC.

The chain recombines TRBV29-1 with TRBJ2-7; D is unclear. The CDR3 runs 11 residues. CDR1 is SQVTM and CDR2 is ANQGSEA in the germline V gene. The V gene lost 6 bases and the J gene lost 4 bases, with 10 bases spanning the gap. Here the CDR3 reads CSVRSSYEQYF. As DNA, the CDR3 is TGCAGCGTCCGGTCAAGTTACGAGCAGTACTTC.

This chain uses TRBV7-6 with TRBJ1-1, with a possible D match to TRBD1 (6 bases). Germline-derived CDR1 and CDR2 are SGHVS and FNYEAQ. Between the trimmed V and J ends, which lost 2 bases and 0 bases, there was a span of 10 bases. The CDR3 is 15 residues long. The CDR3 here is CASSLQGIMNTEAFF. The CDR3 DNA is TGTGCCAGCAGCTTACAGGGGATAATGAACACTGAAGCTTTCTTT.

The genes are TRBV2 and TRBJ2-4; no clear D. The V gene lost 4 bases and the J gene lost 10 bases, with 23 bases spanning the gap. Germline values: CDR1 SNHLY, CDR2 FYNNEI. This CDR3 region has 16 residues. The CDR3 spells CASSGTLWGSQEIQYF. In nucleotides, the CDR3 is TGTGCCAGCAGTGGCACCCTCTGGGGAAGCCAAGAGATTCAGTACTTC.

This chain uses TRBV3-1 (or the pseudogene TRBV3-2) with TRBJ1-1; D might be TRBD1 (6 bases). Germline V gives CDR1 LGHDT, CDR2 YNNKEL (reference sequence). CDR3 size: 14 residues. V lost 4 bases to trimming and J lost 2 bases, with 11 bases between them. The CDR3 DNA is TGTGCCAGCAGCCGTCGAGGGACAAACACTGAAGCTTTCTTT. Translating it yields CASSRRGTNTEAFF.

The CDR3 bases are TGCGCCAGCAGCTTGGGACAGGGAGGGGGCACTGAAGCTTTCTTT. It is translated as CASSLGQGGGTEAFF. The chain uses TRBV5-1 and TRBJ1-1; 7 bases are a match to TRBD1. The germline V gene has CDR1 SGHRS and CDR2 YFSETQ. The CDR3 has 15 amino acids. Trimming at V came to 0 bases and at J to 4 bases, leaving 6 bases not matched to a gene.

A single count supports this clone. The V gene is TRBV2, the J gene TRBJ1-2; D possibly corresponds to TRBD1 (5 bases). V was shortened by 3 bases and J by 0 bases, with 11 bases between the two germline ends. Germline V gene data show CDR1 as SNHLY and CDR2 as FYNNEI. This CDR3 has 15 residues. CDR3 residues: CASSDIGTANYGYTF. The CDR3 DNA reads as TGTGCCAGCAGTGATATAGGGACGGCTAACTATGGCTACACCTTC.

The rearrangement links TRBV6-5 to TRBJ1-1, with a possible D match to TRBD1 (5 bases). Trimming pared 6 bases from V and 0 bases from J, leaving 14 bases between. Per germline, CDR1 MNHEY and CDR2 SVGAGI. The length of the CDR3 is 15 residues. CDR3 nucleotides: TGTGCCAGCAGGGGGAGGACACAAGTGAACACTGAAGCTTTCTTT. Its translation is CASRGRTQVNTEAFF.

V gene TRBV18 combines with J gene TRBJ2-7; D uncertain. CDR1 and CDR2 (germline): KGHSH, LQKENI. The CDR3 is 12 amino acids. V lost 1 base and J lost 3, with 4 bases in between. This CDR3 reads CASSPLNYEQYF. The CDR3 DNA reads TGTGCCAGCTCACCACTTAACTACGAGCAGTACTTC.

The sample holds one count of this clone. V is TRBV18 and J is TRBJ1-3, with unresolved D. V was pared by 2 bases and J by 2 bases, with 10 bases between. Germline-derived CDR1 and CDR2 are KGHSH and LQKENI. This CDR3 spans 15 amino acids. The DNA of the CDR3 is TGTGCCAGCTCACCATCGTTGGCGACTGGAAACACCATATATTTT. Protein: CASSPSLATGNTIYF.

J is TRBJ1-2 and V is TRBV18, with D maybe TRBD1 (6 bases). Trimming removed 0 bases from V and 7 bases from J, with 15 bases in between. The CDR3 consists of 15 residues. Germline assignment: CDR1 KGHSH and CDR2 LQKENI. CDR3 bases: TGTGCCAGCTCACCACCCGCACAGGGTTTTCTTGGCTACACCTTC. Amino acids: CASSPPAQGFLGYTF.

This sequence joins TRBV7-2 and TRBJ1-3; D remains ambiguous. The CDR3 extends over 15 amino acids. With 1 base removed from V and 0 bases from J, the gap between germline ends came to 7 bases. The germline V gene encodes CDR1 SGHTA and CDR2 FQGNSA. This chain's CDR3 is CASSLGRSSGNTIYF. For the CDR3, the DNA is TGTGCCAGCAGCTTAGGCCGAAGCTCTGGAAACACCATATATTTT. The entire variable domain, with the rest obtained from reference TRBV7-2 and TRBJ1-3, is as follows: GAGVSQSPSNKVTEKGKDVELRCDPISGHTALYWYRQSLGQGLEFLIYFQGNSAPDKSGLPSDRFSAERTGGSVSTLTIQRTQQEDSAVYLCASSLGRSSGNTIYFGEGSWLTVV.

The chain employs TRBV9 and TRBJ1-4; D uncertain. Trimming left V 3 bases short and J 5 bases short, with 17 bases between. The germline CDR1 and CDR2 sequences are SGDLS and YYNGEE. The CDR3 totals 16 residues. For the CDR3, the DNA is TGTGCCAGCAGCGCATTCGGCACCTCCATAAATGAAAAACTGTTTTTT. Protein sequence: CASSAFGTSINEKLFF.

This chain links TRBV7-9 with TRBJ2-7; D remains ambiguous. Germline values: CDR1 SEHNR, CDR2 FQNEAQ (reference sequence). Trimming left V 5 bases short and J 2 bases short, with 13 bases between. CDR3 length equals 14 residues. The CDR3 coding sequence is TGTGCCAGCAGCCCACCGCAGAGACCCTACGAGCAGTACTTC. Amino acids: CASSPPQRPYEQYF.

The chain is built from TRBV27 and TRBJ1-1; 7 bases are shared with TRBD1. This CDR3 has 15 residues. Per the germline V gene, CDR1 is MNHEY and CDR2 is SMNVEV (reference sequence). V was pared by 5 bases and J by 0 bases, with 6 bases of the junction left unmatched. The CDR3 protein is CASSPGTVMNTEAFF. The CDR3 nucleotides are TGTGCCAGCAGTCCAGGGACAGTAATGAACACTGAAGCTTTCTTT.

The chain combines TRBV5-1 with TRBJ2-1, with a weak D call TRBD1 (5 bases). This CDR3 contains 13 residues. V lost 4 bases to trimming and J lost 4 bases, with 9 bases between them. Germline values: CDR1 SGHRS, CDR2 YFSETQ. The CDR3 region is CASSETGYNEQFF. In DNA form, the CDR3 reads TGCGCCAGCAGCGAAACAGGATACAATGAGCAGTTCTTC.

The chain links TRBV5-1 to TRBJ1-2; D unclear. The V end was cut by 4 bases, the J end by 4 bases, with 11 bases between. The CDR3 is 13 amino acids. Germline CDR1 is SGHRS and CDR2 is YFSETQ. The CDR3 DNA reads as TGCGCCAGCAGCCCCTCCTTGGCCTATGGCTACACCTTC. Its protein is CASSPSLAYGYTF.

Comments on this clone: A read error may account for a junction end that differs from germline. The chain couples TRBV7-7 to TRBJ1-5; a possible D gene is TRBD1 (5 bases). Looked up from germline, CDR1 is SSHAT and CDR2 is FNYEAQ (reference sequence). This CDR3 is 15 amino acids long. The CDR3 region has the DNA TGTGCTAGCAGCTTAGGGTTCAGGGACAATCAGCCCCAGCATTTT. Translation: CASSLGFRDNQPQHF.

This chain uses TRBV3-1 (or the pseudogene TRBV3-2) with TRBJ2-7; possibly TRBD2 for D (7 bases). This CDR3 spans 18 amino acids. Looked up from germline, CDR1 is LGHDT and CDR2 is YNNKEL (reference sequence). Deletions cut 1 base from V and 7 bases from J, with 26 bases between. CDR3 sequence (DNA): TGTGCCAGCAGCCAAGGTTCACTAACGGGGGGCCCGGGGCGGGAGCAGTACTTC. Residues: CASSQGSLTGGPGREQYF.

This chain uses TRBV6-4 with TRBJ1-1; 8 nucleotides match TRBD1. The CDR3 consists of 15 residues. Germline CDR1 reads MRHNA; CDR2 reads SNTAGT. The trim removed 6 bases at V and 1 base at J, leaving 7 bases unmatched. CDR3 DNA: TGTGCCAGCAGCCCTACCGGGACAGGGAACACTGAAGCTTTCTTT. Translation gives CASSPTGTGNTEAFF.

There are a few counts of this clone. V usage is TRBV5-4 and J usage is TRBJ2-2; 15 nucleotides align to TRBD2. Germline V gene sequence: CDR1 SGHNT, CDR2 YYREEE (reference sequence). The CDR3 runs 16 residues. Unmatched junction bases numbered 3, after V lost 4 bases and J lost 5 bases. This CDR3 is CASSQGLAGGTGELFF. For the CDR3, the DNA is TGTGCCAGCAGCCAAGGACTAGCGGGAGGGACCGGGGAGCTGTTTTTT.

The CDR3 loop is CASSVGLAGYNEQFF. The CDR3 bases are TGTGCCAGCAGCGTCGGACTAGCGGGATACAATGAGCAGTTCTTC. This chain joins TRBV9 and TRBJ2-1; TRBD2 matches at 12 bases. Germline V CDR1 and CDR2: SGDLS, YYNGEE. This CDR3 has 15 residues. J lost 4 bases, V lost 2 bases, and 1 base had no gene match. The full variable domain, completed using reference TRBV9 and TRBJ2-1, is DSGVTQTPKHLITATGQRVTLRCSPRSGDLSVYWYQQSLDQGLQFLIQYYNGEERAKGNILERFSAQQFPDLHSELNLSSLELGDSALYFCASSVGLAGYNEQFFGPGTRLTVL.

CDR3 nucleotides: TGTGCCATCACCGGGTCGGAGACTTACTATGGCTACACCTTC. Protein product: CAITGSETYYGYTF. This chain links TRBV10-3 with TRBJ1-2; D remains ambiguous. The CDR3 is 14 amino acids. Germline-derived CDR1 and CDR2 are ENHRY and SYGVKD. Trimming shortened V by 7 bases and J by 3 bases, and 15 bases separated the two germline ends.

The rearrangement uses TRBV12-5 and TRBJ2-3; D remains unclear. Germline lookup yields CDR1 LGHNT and CDR2 FRNRAP. Between the trimmed V and J ends, which lost 3 bases and 4 bases, there was a span of 11 bases. The CDR3 is 14 residues long. Here the CDR3 reads CASGLVPGPDTQYF. CDR3 coding DNA: TGTGCTAGTGGTTTAGTTCCCGGCCCAGATACGCAGTATTTT.

As DNA, the CDR3 is TGTGCCAGCAGCCGTACAGGGGTCTACTCCTACGAGCAGTACTTC. It encodes CASSRTGVYSYEQYF. The V gene is TRBV5-4, the J gene TRBJ2-7, with 7 bases lining up with TRBD1. The V gene's germline CDR1 is SGHNT and CDR2 YYREEE (reference sequence). The CDR3 length is 15 residues. V dropped 4 bases and J dropped 0; count of bases not matched to a gene: 7. Supplemented by reference TRBV5-4 and TRBJ2-7, the full variable domain reads ETGVTQSPTHLIKTRGQQVTLRCSSQSGHNTVSWYQQALGQGPQFIFQYYREEENGRGNFPPRFSGLQFPNYSSELNVNALELDDSALYLCASSRTGVYSYEQYFGPGTRLTVT.

This chain connects TRBV27 to TRBJ1-2, with 8 bases identical to TRBD1. V was pared by 8 bases and J by 8 bases, with 7 bases of the junction left unmatched. Looked up from germline, CDR1 is MNHEY and CDR2 is SMNVEV (reference sequence). The CDR3 has 12 residues. In DNA form, the CDR3 reads TGTGCCAGCTCCGGGACAGGAGACGGCTACACCTTC. Protein sequence: CASSGTGDGYTF.